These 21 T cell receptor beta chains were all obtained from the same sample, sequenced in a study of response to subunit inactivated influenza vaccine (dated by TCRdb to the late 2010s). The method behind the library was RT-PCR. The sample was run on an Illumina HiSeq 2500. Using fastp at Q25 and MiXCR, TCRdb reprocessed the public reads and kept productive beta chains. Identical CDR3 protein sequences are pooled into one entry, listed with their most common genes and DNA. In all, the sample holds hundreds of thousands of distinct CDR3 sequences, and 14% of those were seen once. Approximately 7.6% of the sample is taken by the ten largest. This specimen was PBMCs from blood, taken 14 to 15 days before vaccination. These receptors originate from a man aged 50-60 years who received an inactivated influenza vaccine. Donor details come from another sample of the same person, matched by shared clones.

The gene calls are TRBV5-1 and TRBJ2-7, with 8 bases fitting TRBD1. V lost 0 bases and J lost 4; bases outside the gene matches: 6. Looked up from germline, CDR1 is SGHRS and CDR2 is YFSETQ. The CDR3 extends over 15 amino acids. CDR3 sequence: CASSLATGGTYEQYF. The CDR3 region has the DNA TGCGCCAGCAGCTTGGCCACAGGGGGGACGTACGAGCAGTACTTC.

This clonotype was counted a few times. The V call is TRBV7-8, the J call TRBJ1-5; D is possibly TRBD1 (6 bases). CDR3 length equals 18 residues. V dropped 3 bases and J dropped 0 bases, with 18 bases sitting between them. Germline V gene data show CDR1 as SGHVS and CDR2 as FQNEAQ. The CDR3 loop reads CASSFSSASGASNQPQHF. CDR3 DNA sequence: TGTGCCAGCAGCTTCAGCTCCGCTTCAGGGGCTAGCAATCAGCCCCAGCATTTT.

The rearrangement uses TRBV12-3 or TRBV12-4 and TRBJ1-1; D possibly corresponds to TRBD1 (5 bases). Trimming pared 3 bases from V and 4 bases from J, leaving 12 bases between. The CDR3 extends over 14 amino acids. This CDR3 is CASSFKGLSTEAFF. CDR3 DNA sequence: TGTGCCAGCAGTTTTAAGGGGCTGAGCACTGAAGCTTTCTTT.

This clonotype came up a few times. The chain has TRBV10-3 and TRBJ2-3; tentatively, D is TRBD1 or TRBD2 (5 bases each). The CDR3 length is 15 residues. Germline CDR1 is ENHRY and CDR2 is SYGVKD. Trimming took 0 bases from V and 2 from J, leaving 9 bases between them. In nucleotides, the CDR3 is TGTGCCATCAGTGAGTCGGGGGAATCCACAGATACGCAGTATTTT. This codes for CAISESGESTDTQYF.

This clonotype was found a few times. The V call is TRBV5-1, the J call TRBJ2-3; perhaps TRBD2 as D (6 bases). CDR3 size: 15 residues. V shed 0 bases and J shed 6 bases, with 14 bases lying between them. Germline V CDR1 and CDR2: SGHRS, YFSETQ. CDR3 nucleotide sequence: TGCGCCAGCAGCTTGGTGGGGGGAGATGTGGATACGCAGTATTTT. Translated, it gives CASSLVGGDVDTQYF.

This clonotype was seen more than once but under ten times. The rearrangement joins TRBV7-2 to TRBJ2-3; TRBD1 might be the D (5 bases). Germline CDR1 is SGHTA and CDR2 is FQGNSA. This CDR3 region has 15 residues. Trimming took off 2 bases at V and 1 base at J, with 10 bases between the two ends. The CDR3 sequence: CASSLKGFGTDTQYF. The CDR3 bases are TGTGCCAGCAGCTTAAAGGGGTTCGGCACAGATACGCAGTATTTT.

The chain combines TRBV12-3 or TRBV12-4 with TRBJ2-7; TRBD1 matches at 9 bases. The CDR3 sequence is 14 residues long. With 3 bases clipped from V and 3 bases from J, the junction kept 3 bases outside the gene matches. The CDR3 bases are TGTGCCAGCAGTTTTATGGGACAGGGCTACGAGCAGTACTTC. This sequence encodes CASSFMGQGYEQYF.

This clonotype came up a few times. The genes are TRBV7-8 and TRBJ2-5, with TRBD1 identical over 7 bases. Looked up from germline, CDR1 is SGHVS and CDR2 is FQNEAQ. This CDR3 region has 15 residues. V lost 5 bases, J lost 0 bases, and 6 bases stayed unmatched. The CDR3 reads CASSAETGNQETQYF. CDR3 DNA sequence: TGTGCCAGCAGCGCCGAGACAGGGAACCAAGAGACCCAGTACTTC. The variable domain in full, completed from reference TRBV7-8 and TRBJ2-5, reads GAGVSQSPRYKVAKRGQDVALRCDPISGHVSLFWYQQALGQGPEFLTYFQNEAQLDKSGLPSDRFFAERPEGSVSTLKIQRTQQEDSAVYLCASSAETGNQETQYFGPGTRLLVL.

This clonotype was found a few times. In DNA, the CDR3 is TGCAGTGCTAGTGGGCCCGTAGCGACTGAGTACAATGAGCAGTTCTTC. Translating gives CSASGPVATEYNEQFF. The J gene is TRBJ2-1, the V gene TRBV20-1, with D perhaps matching TRBD2 (5 bases). V was clipped by 3 bases and J by 4 bases, with 19 bases between them. This CDR3 has 16 amino acids. Germline V CDR1 and CDR2: DFQATT, SNEGSKA (reference sequence).

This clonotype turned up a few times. CDR3 residues: CATSAGGPYNEQFF. DNA for the CDR3: TGTGCCACCAGCGCAGGGGGCCCCTACAATGAGCAGTTCTTC. This chain uses TRBV24-1 with TRBJ2-1; TRBD1 matches at 8 bases. This CDR3 is built from 14 residues. In germline, CDR1 is KGHDR, CDR2 SFDVKD. Losses at the gene ends were 7 bases for V and 2 bases for J; bases not matched to a gene: 3.

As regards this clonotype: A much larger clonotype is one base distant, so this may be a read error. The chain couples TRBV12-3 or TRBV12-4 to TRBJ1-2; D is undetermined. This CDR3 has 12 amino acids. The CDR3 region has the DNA TGTGCCAACAGTTTTAGGGTGGGAGGCTACACCTTC. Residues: CANSFRVGGYTF.

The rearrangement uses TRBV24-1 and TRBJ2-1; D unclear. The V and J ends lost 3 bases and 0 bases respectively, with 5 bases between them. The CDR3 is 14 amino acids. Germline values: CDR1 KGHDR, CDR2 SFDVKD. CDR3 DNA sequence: TGTGCCACCAGTGATCCGTCCTCCTACAATGAGCAGTTCTTC. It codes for CATSDPSSYNEQFF.

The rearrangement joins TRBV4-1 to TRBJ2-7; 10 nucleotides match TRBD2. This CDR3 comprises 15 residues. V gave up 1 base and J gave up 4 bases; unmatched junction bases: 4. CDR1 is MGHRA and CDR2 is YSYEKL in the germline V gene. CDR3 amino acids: CASSQAPGLAYEQYF. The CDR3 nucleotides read TGCGCCAGCAGCCAAGCACCGGGACTAGCGTACGAGCAGTACTTC.

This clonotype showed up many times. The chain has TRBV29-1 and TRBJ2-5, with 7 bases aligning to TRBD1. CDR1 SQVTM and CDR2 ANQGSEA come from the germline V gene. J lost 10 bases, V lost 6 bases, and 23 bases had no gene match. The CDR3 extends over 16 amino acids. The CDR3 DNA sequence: TGCAGCGTACGAGCCCTAAACAGGGGACCCCTCGTGGACCAGTACTTC. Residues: CSVRALNRGPLVDQYF.

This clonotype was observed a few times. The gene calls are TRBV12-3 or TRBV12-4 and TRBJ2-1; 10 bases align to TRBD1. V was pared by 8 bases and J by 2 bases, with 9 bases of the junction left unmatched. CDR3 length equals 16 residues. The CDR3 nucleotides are TGTGCCAGCGCCCCCGGGACAGGGGACGCCTACAATGAGCAGTTCTTC. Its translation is CASAPGTGDAYNEQFF.

This CDR3 is CSAILDWGIYTQYF. The CDR3 region has the DNA TGCAGTGCTATCCTGGACTGGGGGATATATACGCAGTATTTT. This chain connects TRBV20-1 to TRBJ2-3; D possibly uses TRBD1 or TRBD2 (5 bases each). Germline V gene data show CDR1 as DFQATT and CDR2 as SNEGSKA (reference sequence). This CDR3 region has 14 residues. Trimming took 4 bases from V and 7 from J, leaving 18 bases between them.

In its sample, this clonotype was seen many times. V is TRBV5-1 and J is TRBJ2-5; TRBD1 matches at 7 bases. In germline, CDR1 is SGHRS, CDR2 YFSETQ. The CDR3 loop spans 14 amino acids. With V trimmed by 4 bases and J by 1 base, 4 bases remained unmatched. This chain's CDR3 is CASSAGTAQETQYF. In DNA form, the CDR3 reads TGCGCCAGCAGCGCCGGGACAGCCCAAGAGACCCAGTACTTC.

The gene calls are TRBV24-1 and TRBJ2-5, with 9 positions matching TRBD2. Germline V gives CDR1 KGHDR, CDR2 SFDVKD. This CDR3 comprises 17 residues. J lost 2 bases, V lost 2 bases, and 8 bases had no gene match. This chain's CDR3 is CATSDSQMTSGQETQYF. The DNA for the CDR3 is TGTGCCACCAGTGATTCCCAAATGACTAGCGGACAAGAGACCCAGTACTTC.

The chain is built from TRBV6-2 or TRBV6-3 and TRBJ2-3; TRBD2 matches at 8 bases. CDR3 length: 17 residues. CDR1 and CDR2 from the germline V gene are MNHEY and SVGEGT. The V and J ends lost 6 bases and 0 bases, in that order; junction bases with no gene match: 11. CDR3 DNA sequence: TGTGCCAGCAGCCTCCCTAGCGGGTACAGTAGCACAGATACGCAGTATTTT. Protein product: CASSLPSGYSSTDTQYF.

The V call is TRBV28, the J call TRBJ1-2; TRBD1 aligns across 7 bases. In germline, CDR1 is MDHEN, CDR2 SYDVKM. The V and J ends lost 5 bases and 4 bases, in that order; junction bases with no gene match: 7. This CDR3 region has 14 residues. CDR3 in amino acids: CASSVNGQVYGYTF. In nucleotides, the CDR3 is TGTGCCAGCAGTGTTAACGGACAGGTCTATGGCTACACCTTC.

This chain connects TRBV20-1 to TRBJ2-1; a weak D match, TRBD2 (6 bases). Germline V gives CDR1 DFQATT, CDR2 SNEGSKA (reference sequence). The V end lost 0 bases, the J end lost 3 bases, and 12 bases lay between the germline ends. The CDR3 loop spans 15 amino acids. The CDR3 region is CSARDRGGVYNEQFF. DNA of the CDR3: TGCAGTGCTAGAGATCGAGGCGGGGTCTACAATGAGCAGTTCTTC.